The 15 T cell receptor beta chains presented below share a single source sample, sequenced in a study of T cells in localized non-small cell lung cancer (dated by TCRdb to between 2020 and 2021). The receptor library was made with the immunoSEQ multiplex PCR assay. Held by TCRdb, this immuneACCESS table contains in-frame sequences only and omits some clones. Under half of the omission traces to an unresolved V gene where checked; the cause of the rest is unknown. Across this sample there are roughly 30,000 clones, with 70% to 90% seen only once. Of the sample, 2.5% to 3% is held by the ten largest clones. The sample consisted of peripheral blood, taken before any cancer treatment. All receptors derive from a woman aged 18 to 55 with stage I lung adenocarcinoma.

The CDR3 sequence is CASSLGGGSKYEQYF. Written as DNA, the CDR3 is TGTGCCAGCAGCTTAGGTGGCGGGAGTAAGTACGAGCAGTACTTC. This chain links TRBV7-2 with TRBJ2-7, with 7 bases that match TRBD2. Germline assignment: CDR1 SGHTA and CDR2 FQGNSA. The CDR3 is 15 residues long. The ends lost 1 base at V and 4 bases at J; junction bases unmatched: 7.

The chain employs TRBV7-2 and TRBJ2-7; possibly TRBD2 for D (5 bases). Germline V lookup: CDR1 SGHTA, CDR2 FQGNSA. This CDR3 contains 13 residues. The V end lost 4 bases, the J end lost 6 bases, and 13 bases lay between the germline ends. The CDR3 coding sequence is TGTGCCAGCAGCTCTCAAGACCGGGGCGAGCAGTACTTC. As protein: CASSSQDRGEQYF.

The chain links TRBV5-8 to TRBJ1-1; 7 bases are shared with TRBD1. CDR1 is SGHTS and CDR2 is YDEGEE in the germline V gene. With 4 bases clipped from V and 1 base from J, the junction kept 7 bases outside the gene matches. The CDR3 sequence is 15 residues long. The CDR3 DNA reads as TGTGCCAGCAGCACCTGGGACAGATGGAACACTGAAGCTTTCTTT. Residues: CASSTWDRWNTEAFF.

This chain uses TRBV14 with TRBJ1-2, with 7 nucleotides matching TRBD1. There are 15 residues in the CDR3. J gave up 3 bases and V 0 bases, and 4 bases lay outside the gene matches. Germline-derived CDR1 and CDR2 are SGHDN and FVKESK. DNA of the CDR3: TGTGCCAGCAGCCAAGATGACAGGGCCCACTATGGCTACACCTTC. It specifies CASSQDDRAHYGYTF.

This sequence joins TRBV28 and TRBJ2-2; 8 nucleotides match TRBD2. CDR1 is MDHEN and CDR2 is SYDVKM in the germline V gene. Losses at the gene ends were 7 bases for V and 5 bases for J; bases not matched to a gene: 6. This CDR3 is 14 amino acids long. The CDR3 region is CASTSGGRTGELFF. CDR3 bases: TGTGCCAGCACGTCGGGGGGGAGAACCGGGGAGCTGTTTTTT.

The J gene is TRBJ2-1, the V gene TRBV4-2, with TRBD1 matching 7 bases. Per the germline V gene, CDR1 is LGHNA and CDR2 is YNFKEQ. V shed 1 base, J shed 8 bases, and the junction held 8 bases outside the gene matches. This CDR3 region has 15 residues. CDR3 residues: CASSQVGNRGHEQFF. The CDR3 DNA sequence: TGTGCCAGCAGCCAAGTCGGGAATAGGGGGCATGAGCAGTTCTTC.

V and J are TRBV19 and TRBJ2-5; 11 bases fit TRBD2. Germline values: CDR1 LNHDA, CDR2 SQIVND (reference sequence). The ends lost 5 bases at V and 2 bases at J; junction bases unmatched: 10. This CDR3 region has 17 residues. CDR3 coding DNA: TGTGCCAGTAGTCCCACCGGGACTAGCGGCAATCAAGAGACCCAGTACTTC. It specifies CASSPTGTSGNQETQYF.

In nucleotides, the CDR3 is TGTGCCAGCACACGGGAAAAGGGGACTGAAGCTTTCTTT. Its translation: CASTREKGTEAFF. This rearrangement joins TRBV6-5 to TRBJ1-1; a possible D gene is TRBD1 (5 bases). The CDR3 has 13 amino acids. The V end was cut by 7 bases, the J end by 5 bases, with 14 bases between. CDR1 MNHEY and CDR2 SVGAGI come from the germline V gene.

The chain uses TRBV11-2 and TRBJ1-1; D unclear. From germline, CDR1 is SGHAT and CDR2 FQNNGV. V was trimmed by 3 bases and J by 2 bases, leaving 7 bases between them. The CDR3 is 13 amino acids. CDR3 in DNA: TGTGCCAGCAGCTTCGGTCTTAACACTGAAGCTTTCTTT. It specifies CASSFGLNTEAFF.

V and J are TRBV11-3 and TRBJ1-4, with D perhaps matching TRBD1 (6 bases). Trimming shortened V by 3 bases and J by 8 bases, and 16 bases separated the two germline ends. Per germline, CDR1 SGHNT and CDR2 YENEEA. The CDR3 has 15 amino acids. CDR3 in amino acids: CASSFYREEGEKLFF. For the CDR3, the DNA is TGTGCCAGCAGCTTCTACAGGGAGGAAGGCGAAAAACTGTTTTTT.

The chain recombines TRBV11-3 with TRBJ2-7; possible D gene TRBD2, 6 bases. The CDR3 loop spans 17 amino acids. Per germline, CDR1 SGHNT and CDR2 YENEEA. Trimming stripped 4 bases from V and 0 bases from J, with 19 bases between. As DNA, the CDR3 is TGTGCCAGCAGCTCCGCCTGGGACTCCGAGGGCTCCTACGAGCAGTACTTC. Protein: CASSSAWDSEGSYEQYF.

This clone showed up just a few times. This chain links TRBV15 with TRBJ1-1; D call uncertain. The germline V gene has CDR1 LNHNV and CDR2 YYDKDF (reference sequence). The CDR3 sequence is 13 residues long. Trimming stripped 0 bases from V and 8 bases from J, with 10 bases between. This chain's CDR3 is CATSRDQNPEAFF. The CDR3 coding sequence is TGTGCCACCAGCAGAGATCAGAACCCAGAAGCTTTCTTT.

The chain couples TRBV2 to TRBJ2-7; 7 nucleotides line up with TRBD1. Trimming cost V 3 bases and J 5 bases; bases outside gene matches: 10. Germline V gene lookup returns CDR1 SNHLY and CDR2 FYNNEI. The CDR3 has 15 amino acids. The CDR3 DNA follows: TGTGCCAGCAGTGACCGACAGGGCTGGGGGAACGAGCAGTACTTC. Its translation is CASSDRQGWGNEQYF.

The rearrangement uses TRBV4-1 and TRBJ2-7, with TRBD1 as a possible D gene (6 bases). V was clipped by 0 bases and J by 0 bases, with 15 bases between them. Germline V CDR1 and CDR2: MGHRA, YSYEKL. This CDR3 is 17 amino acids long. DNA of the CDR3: TGCGCCAGCAGCCAAGATAGCGTCTCAGGGGTCTCCTACGAGCAGTACTTC. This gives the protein CASSQDSVSGVSYEQYF.

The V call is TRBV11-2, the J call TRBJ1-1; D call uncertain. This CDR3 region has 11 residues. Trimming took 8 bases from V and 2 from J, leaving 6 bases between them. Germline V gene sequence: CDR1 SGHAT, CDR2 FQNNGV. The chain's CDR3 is CASGLNTEAFF. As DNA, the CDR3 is TGTGCCAGCGGTCTAAACACTGAAGCTTTCTTT.